These 21 T cell receptor beta chains were sequenced from one sample in a study of blood T cell repertoires in COVID-19. The repertoire was sequenced with immunoSEQ multiplex PCR; TCRdb's copy has only in-frame clones and lacks some. Of 390,000 or so clones in the sample, roughly 80% were seen once. The sample taken for sequencing was PBMCs or T cells enriched from blood (not recorded which). The receptor set was obtained from a woman between 45 and 60 years old who had recovered from COVID-19.

This clone was counted once. This chain connects TRBV10-3 to TRBJ1-2, with 7 bases matching TRBD1. V lost 10 bases to trimming and J lost 6 bases; unmatched junction nucleotides: 11. The CDR3 has 13 amino acids. Germline V gene sequence: CDR1 ENHRY, CDR2 SYGVKD. CDR3 DNA: TGTGCCAACCGTGGTTCAGGGGGTGATGGCTACACCTTC. Residues: CANRGSGGDGYTF.

The chain is built from TRBV5-6 and TRBJ2-2; 7 bases match TRBD1. CDR3 size: 16 residues. Looked up from germline, CDR1 is SGHDT and CDR2 is YYEEEE. V shed 3 bases and J 4 bases; nucleotides not matched to a gene: 9. In nucleotides, the CDR3 is TGTGCCAGCAGCTGGGGACCGGGACAGCTCACCGGGGAGCTGTTTTTT. Protein sequence: CASSWGPGQLTGELFF.

The chain links TRBV12-3 or TRBV12-4 to TRBJ1-1; D is uncertain. The CDR3 is made up of 11 amino acids. The V end was cut by 3 bases, the J end by 10 bases, with 9 bases between. The CDR3 spells CASSLGEGAFF. CDR3 DNA: TGTGCCAGCAGTTTGGGAGAAGGAGCTTTCTTT.

This clone was counted once. This chain uses TRBV10-3 with TRBJ2-7, with TRBD1 identical over 9 bases. Germline CDR1 ENHRY, CDR2 SYGVKD. This CDR3 comprises 17 residues. The trim removed 0 bases at V and 2 bases at J, leaving 8 bases unmatched. The CDR3 sequence is CAISESTPGQGPYEQYF. For the CDR3, the DNA is TGTGCCATCAGTGAGTCGACCCCGGGACAGGGCCCCTACGAGCAGTACTTC.

This chain joins TRBV13 and TRBJ1-2; 9 nucleotides match TRBD1. This CDR3 is built from 16 residues. V dropped 4 bases and J dropped 4; count of bases not matched to a gene: 10. Germline V gene lookup returns CDR1 PRHDT and CDR2 FYEKMQ (reference sequence). CDR3 DNA: TGTGCCAGCAGCTCCACACAGGGGGCGAAAGTCTATGGCTACACCTTC. It translates to CASSSTQGAKVYGYTF.

This chain uses TRBV9 with TRBJ1-1; 7 bases are a match to TRBD1. With V trimmed by 5 bases and J by 11 bases, 9 bases remained unmatched. The CDR3 totals 12 residues. Germline values: CDR1 SGDLS, CDR2 YYNGEE. CDR3 sequence (DNA): TGTGCCAGCAGGGACTGGACAGGAAAGGCTTTCTTT. This encodes CASRDWTGKAFF. Full variable domain (outside the CDR3, taken from reference TRBV9 and TRBJ1-1): DSGVTQTPKHLITATGQRVTLRCSPRSGDLSVYWYQQSLDQGLQFLIQYYNGEERAKGNILERFSAQQFPDLHSELNLSSLELGDSALYFCASRDWTGKAFFGQGTRLTVV.

The rearrangement joins TRBV2 to TRBJ2-1; D gene uncertain. Looked up from germline, CDR1 is SNHLY and CDR2 is FYNNEI. V was cut by 7 bases and J by 0 bases, with 13 bases left in between. The CDR3 contains 15 residues. CDR3 loop: CASILASSSYNEQFF. The CDR3 DNA is TGTGCCAGCATTCTGGCCTCAAGCTCCTACAATGAGCAGTTCTTC.

The rearrangement uses TRBV18 and TRBJ1-1, with 7 positions matching TRBD1. The germline gives CDR1 KGHSH, CDR2 LQKENI. J gave up 1 base and V 6 bases, and 5 bases lay outside the gene matches. The CDR3 consists of 14 residues. The CDR3 nucleotides are TGTGCCAGCTCCCAGGGGGAGGCGAACACTGAAGCTTTCTTT. Protein sequence: CASSQGEANTEAFF. Drawing the rest from reference TRBV18 and TRBJ1-1, the complete variable domain is NAGVMQNPRHLVRRRGQEARLRCSPMKGHSHVYWYRQLPEEGLKFMVYLQKENIIDESGMPKERFSAEFPKEGPSILRIQQVVRGDSAAYFCASSQGEANTEAFFGQGTRLTVV.

The CDR3 coding sequence is TGTGCCAGCTCACCACAAGCGGAAGATGGCTACACCTTC. Translation: CASSPQAEDGYTF. The V call is TRBV18, the J call TRBJ1-2; no reliable D call. The CDR3 contains 13 residues. Germline V gene sequence: CDR1 KGHSH, CDR2 LQKENI. V was trimmed by 1 base and J by 6 bases, leaving 9 bases between them.

This clone was seen a handful of times. CDR3: CASTEGYEQYF. Written as DNA, the CDR3 is TGTGCCAGCACCGAGGGCTACGAGCAGTACTTC. This chain connects TRBV27 to TRBJ2-7, with TRBD2 as a possible D gene (5 bases). The V end was cut by 7 bases, the J end by 3 bases, with 7 bases between. Germline-derived CDR1 and CDR2 are MNHEY and SMNVEV (reference sequence). The CDR3 extends over 11 amino acids.

The chain couples TRBV19 to TRBJ2-3; maybe TRBD2 (5 bases). V lost 0 bases to trimming and J lost 1 base, with 11 bases between them. The CDR3 spans 16 residues. CDR1 is LNHDA and CDR2 is SQIVND in the germline V gene (reference sequence). The CDR3: CASSIDLARGTDTQYF. CDR3 in DNA: TGTGCCAGTAGTATAGATCTCGCGCGGGGCACAGATACGCAGTATTTT.

V usage is TRBV7-2 and J usage is TRBJ2-1; TRBD2 is a possible D gene (5 bases). Germline V lookup: CDR1 SGHTA, CDR2 FQGNSA. V lost 4 bases and J 1 base, leaving 14 bases between the germline ends. The CDR3 sequence is 16 residues long. CDR3 sequence reads: CASSSPSRGSYNEQFF. In DNA, the CDR3 is TGTGCCAGCAGCTCGCCCTCAAGAGGGTCCTACAATGAGCAGTTCTTC. The full variable domain, completed using reference TRBV7-2 and TRBJ2-1, is GAGVSQSPSNKVTEKGKDVELRCDPISGHTALYWYRQSLGQGLEFLIYFQGNSAPDKSGLPSDRFSAERTGGSVSTLTIQRTQQEDSAVYLCASSSPSRGSYNEQFFGPGTRLTVL.

This clone has a single count. This chain uses TRBV6-5 with TRBJ2-1; 9 nucleotides agree with TRBD1. Germline V gene sequence: CDR1 MNHEY, CDR2 SVGAGI. V lost 6 bases, J lost 2 bases, and 2 bases stayed unmatched. This CDR3 has 14 residues. In DNA form, the CDR3 reads TGTGCCAGCAGGGACAGGGGAGCCTACAATGAGCAGTTCTTC. Encoded protein: CASRDRGAYNEQFF.

The chain is built from TRBV5-5 and TRBJ2-5, with TRBD2 matching 7 bases. Germline V gives CDR1 SGHKS, CDR2 YYEKEE (reference sequence). Unmatched junction bases numbered 12, after V lost 0 bases and J lost 4 bases. The CDR3 length is 17 residues. In nucleotides, the CDR3 is TGTGCCAGCAGCTTGGCTGTGAGGGAGGGCCACGGAGAGACCCAGTACTTC. It is translated as CASSLAVREGHGETQYF.

This chain's CDR3 is CATNPNLSGTSEQYF. The DNA of the CDR3 is TGTGCCACCAATCCCAATCTAAGCGGGACAAGCGAGCAGTACTTC. The chain combines TRBV27 with TRBJ2-7; tentative D call: TRBD2 (7 bases). Per germline, CDR1 MNHEY and CDR2 SMNVEV (reference sequence). The ends were cut back, 10 bases at V and 6 bases at J, with 25 bases in the middle. The CDR3 totals 15 residues.

This chain connects TRBV5-6 to TRBJ2-5, with 9 bases aligning to TRBD1. This CDR3 is built from 15 residues. V gave up 4 bases and J gave up 4 bases; unmatched junction bases: 8. Germline values: CDR1 SGHDT, CDR2 YYEEEE. CDR3 region: CASSLGQGSAETQYF. Written as DNA, the CDR3 is TGTGCCAGCAGCCTGGGACAGGGATCTGCAGAGACCCAGTACTTC.

This clone came up once. J is TRBJ1-5 and V is TRBV13; a weak D match, TRBD1 (6 bases). The CDR3 is 14 amino acids. Trimming left V 7 bases short and J 5 bases short, with 15 bases between. The V gene's germline CDR1 is PRHDT and CDR2 FYEKMQ (reference sequence). The CDR3 is CASTESPGDQPQHF. Here the CDR3 DNA reads TGTGCCAGCACCGAAAGCCCAGGGGATCAGCCCCAGCATTTT.

V gene TRBV5-6 combines with J gene TRBJ1-2, with unresolved D. The germline V gene has CDR1 SGHDT and CDR2 YYEEEE. The CDR3 has 14 residues. Deletions cut 0 bases from V and 4 bases from J, with 10 bases between. The CDR3 sequence is CASSLDRYLYGYTF. CDR3 nucleotide sequence: TGTGCCAGCAGCTTGGACAGATACCTCTATGGCTACACCTTC.

The CDR3 sequence: CASSSLTQTQYF. The CDR3 region has the DNA TGTGCCAGCAGCTCCTTGACTCAGACCCAGTACTTC. This chain joins TRBV7-2 and TRBJ2-5; unclear D gene. V gave up 4 bases and J gave up 6 bases, with 9 bases separating them. The CDR3 contains 12 residues. Per the germline V gene, CDR1 is SGHTA and CDR2 is FQGNSA.

A single count supports this clone. This chain links TRBV5-5 with TRBJ1-6; the D gene is possibly TRBD1 (6 bases). This CDR3 is 15 amino acids long. Germline CDR1 is SGHKS and CDR2 is YYEKEE (reference sequence). The V and J ends lost 0 bases and 8 bases respectively, with 12 bases between them. CDR3 sequence: CASSLAGHADSPLHF. In DNA form, the CDR3 reads TGTGCCAGCAGCTTGGCGGGACACGCCGATTCACCCCTCCACTTT.

The J gene is TRBJ2-2, the V gene TRBV7-3; D is perhaps TRBD2 (7 bases). Germline V gives CDR1 SGHTA, CDR2 FQGTGA. The CDR3 length is 17 residues. Between the trimmed V and J ends, which lost 5 bases and 2 bases, there was a span of 18 bases. In DNA form, the CDR3 reads TGTGCCAGCAGCCCCCTAGGGGGGGGAACCAACACCGGGGAGCTGTTTTTT. This sequence encodes CASSPLGGGTNTGELFF.